This T cell receptor beta chain was captured in a study of cytomegalovirus exposure and HLA in healthy donors. Study summary: Among the roughly 370 genotyped donors, 81% were placed in the Caucasian-associated ancestry cluster.

The study ran its PCR with 60 Vbeta and 13 Jbeta primers. TCRdb's copy holds only in-frame clones and misses some; the assay was immunoSEQ multiplex PCR. The sample includes about 240,000 clones, more than 75% of them seen just once. Trimming removed 4 bases from V and 10 bases from J, with 17 bases in between. CDR1 and CDR2 from the germline V gene are MGHRA and YSYEKL. This CDR3 spans 14 amino acids. The receptor's source is a woman in her forties in good health and CMV-seropositive. This chain uses TRBV4-1 with TRBJ2-4, with a tentative D call TRBD2 (6 bases). Sequenced: PBMCs. The CDR3 nucleotides are TGCGCCAGCAGCCTCCGGGACTCCCTGAGAATTCAGTACTTC. It translates to CASSLRDSLRIQYF.